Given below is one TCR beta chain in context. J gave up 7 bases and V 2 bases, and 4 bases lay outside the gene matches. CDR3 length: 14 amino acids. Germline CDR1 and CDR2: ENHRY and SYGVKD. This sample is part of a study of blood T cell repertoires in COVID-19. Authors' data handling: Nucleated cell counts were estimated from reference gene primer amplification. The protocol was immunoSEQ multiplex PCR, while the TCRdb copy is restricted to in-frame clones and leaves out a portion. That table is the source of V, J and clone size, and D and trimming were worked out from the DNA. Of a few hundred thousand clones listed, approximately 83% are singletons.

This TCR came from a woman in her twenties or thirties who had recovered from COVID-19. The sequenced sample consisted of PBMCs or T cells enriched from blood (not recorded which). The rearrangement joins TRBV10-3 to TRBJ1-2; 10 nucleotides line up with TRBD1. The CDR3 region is CAISEGDRGSGYTF. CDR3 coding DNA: TGTGCCATCAGTGAGGGGGACAGGGGTTCTGGCTACACCTTC.